This T cell receptor (beta chain) was recorded in a study of CD8 T cells in Susac syndrome. With random hexamers, roughly 0.45 to 1 ug RNA was reverse transcribed. Each CDR3 protein gets one entry after TCRdb re-called the immunoSEQ multiplex PCR reads with MiXCR. Seen here are over 100,000 distinct CDR3 sequences, 90% to 98% observed once, and the top ten hold about 0.095%. The TCR was taken from a human donor in good health. The specimen was CD4+ T cells from PBMCs.

The CDR3 sequence: CASSSRGEDEQFF. The CDR3 DNA reads TGTGCCAGCAGCTCCAGGGGAGAGGATGAGCAGTTCTTC. J is TRBJ2-1 and V is TRBV7-9; D might be TRBD1 (6 bases). V lost 4 bases and J 8 bases, leaving 12 bases between the germline ends. The CDR3 loop spans 13 amino acids. The V gene's germline CDR1 is SEHNR and CDR2 FQNEAQ (reference sequence).